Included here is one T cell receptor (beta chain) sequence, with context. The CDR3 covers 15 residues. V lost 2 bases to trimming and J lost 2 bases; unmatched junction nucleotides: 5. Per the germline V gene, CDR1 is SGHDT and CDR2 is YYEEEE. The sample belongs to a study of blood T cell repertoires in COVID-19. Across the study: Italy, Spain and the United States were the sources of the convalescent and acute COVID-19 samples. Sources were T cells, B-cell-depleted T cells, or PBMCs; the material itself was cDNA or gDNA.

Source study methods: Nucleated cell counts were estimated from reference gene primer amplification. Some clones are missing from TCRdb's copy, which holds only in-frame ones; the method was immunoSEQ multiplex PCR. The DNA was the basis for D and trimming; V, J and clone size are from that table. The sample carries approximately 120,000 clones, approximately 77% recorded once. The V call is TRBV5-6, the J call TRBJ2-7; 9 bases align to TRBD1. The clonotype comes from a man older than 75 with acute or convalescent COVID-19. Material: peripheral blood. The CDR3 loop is CASSFWTGVTYEQYF. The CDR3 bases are TGTGCCAGCAGCTTCTGGACAGGGGTCACCTACGAGCAGTACTTC. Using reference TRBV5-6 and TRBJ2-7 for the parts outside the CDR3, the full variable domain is DAGVTQSPTHLIKTRGQQVTLRCSPKSGHDTVSWYQQALGQGPQFIFQYYEEEERQRGNFPDRFSGHQFPNYSSELNVNALLLGDSALYLCASSFWTGVTYEQYFGPGTRLTVT.